Listed below are T cell receptor beta chains from one sample, sequenced in a study of blood T cells in healthy people across ages. TCRdb ran MiXCR on the 5' RACE reads and lists one entry per CDR3 protein. The top ten hold approximately 2.1% of the sample, which has about 2 million distinct CDR3 sequences, around 50% seen once. Sequenced material: blood. Every receptor here comes from a woman in her thirties or forties in good health. Each CDR3 is given with its conserved first and last residue. Fields, in order: CDR3 length, clone size, V gene, CDR3 protein. A row's size may be missing; if present it is once, few, many or a size class.

>15|few|TRBV7-8
CASRTTRGLGYGYTF
>13|-|TRBV24-1
CATSDPGQGPLHF
>13|-|TRBV27
CASSSINIYEQYF
>13|few|TRBV9
CASSEGTNEKLFF
>15|few|TRBV7-2
CASSYPKGGRYEQYF
>16|-|TRBV18
CVSSLTRLDRGYEQYF
>18|once|TRBV20-1
CSARGAGQHSSGANVLTF
>16|-|TRBV20-1
CSASGGASGLYNEQFF
>13|once|TRBV3-1
CASSWEGQGEAFF
>12|few|TRBV20-1
CSAELVSGTQYF
>14|-|TRBV20-1
CSARDLGEGNEQYF
>11|many|TRBV29-1
CNWREGDTQYF
>14|few|TRBV13
CASSSRWTGGEQYF
>15|-|TRBV6-1
CASSENGQRINIQYF
>13|many|TRBV7-2
CASSQQGNYGYTF
>15|-|TRBV7-8
CASSLEVSSRETQYF
>15|-|TRBV4-2
CASSQTPETAEKLFF
>15|-|TRBV28
CASSLTGTSRNEQYF
>12|once|TRBV3-1
CASSQGTGPQYF
>14|few|TRBV7-2
CASSLVASGGTQYF
>15|-|TRBV20-1
CSARSHGGDPDTQYF
>16|-|TRBV7-2
CASSLAVSGGSYEQYF